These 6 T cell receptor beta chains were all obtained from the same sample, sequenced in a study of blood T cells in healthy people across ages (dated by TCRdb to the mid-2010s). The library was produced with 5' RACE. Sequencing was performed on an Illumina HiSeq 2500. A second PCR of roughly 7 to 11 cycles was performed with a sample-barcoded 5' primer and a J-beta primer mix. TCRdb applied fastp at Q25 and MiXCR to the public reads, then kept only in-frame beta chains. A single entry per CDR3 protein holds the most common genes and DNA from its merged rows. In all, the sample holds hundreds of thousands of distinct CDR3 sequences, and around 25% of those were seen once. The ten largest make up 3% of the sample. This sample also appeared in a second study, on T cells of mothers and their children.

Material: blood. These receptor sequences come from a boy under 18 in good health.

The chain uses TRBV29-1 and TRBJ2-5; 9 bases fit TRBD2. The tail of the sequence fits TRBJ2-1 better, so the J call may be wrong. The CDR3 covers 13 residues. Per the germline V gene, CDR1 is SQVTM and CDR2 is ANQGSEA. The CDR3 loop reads CSVVSGGYNEQFF. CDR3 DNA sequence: TGCAGCGTTGTTAGCGGGGGTTACAATGAGCAGTTCTTC.

CDR3 protein: CSAIGTGNTGELFF. The CDR3 DNA is TGCAGTGCCATCGGTACAGGGAACACCGGGGAGCTGTTTTTT. The rearrangement links TRBV20-1 to TRBJ2-2; D perhaps matches TRBD1 (5 bases). V lost 6 bases, J lost 1 base, and 12 bases lay in between. Germline V gives CDR1 DFQATT, CDR2 SNEGSKA (reference sequence). This CDR3 comprises 14 residues.

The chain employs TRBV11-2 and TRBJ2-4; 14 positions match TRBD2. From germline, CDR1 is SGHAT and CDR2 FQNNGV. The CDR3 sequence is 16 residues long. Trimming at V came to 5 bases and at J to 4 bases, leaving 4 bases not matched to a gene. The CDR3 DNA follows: TGTGCCAGCAGCCCCGGACTAGCGGGGGGAAAAAACATTCAGTACTTC. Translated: CASSPGLAGGKNIQYF. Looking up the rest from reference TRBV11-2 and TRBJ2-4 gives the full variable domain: EAGVAQSPRYKIIEKRQSVAFWCNPISGHATLYWYQQILGQGPKLLIQFQNNGVVDDSQLPKDRFSAERLKGVDSTLKIQPAKLEDSAVYLCASSPGLAGGKNIQYFGAGTRLSVL.

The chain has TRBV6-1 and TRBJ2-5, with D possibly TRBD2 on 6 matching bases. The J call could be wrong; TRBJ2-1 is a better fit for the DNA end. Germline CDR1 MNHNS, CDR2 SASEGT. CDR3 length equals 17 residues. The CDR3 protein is CASSGGTGPYPTNEQFF. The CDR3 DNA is TGTGCCAGCAGTGGCGGGACGGGACCGTATCCAACAAATGAGCAGTTCTTC.

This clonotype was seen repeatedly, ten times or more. The CDR3 coding sequence is TGCAGTGCCCCTCAGAGCAATCTAGGGGAGACCCAGTACTTC. Encoded protein: CSAPQSNLGETQYF. The V and J genes are TRBV20-1 and TRBJ2-5; D not resolved. CDR1 is DFQATT and CDR2 is SNEGSKA in the germline V gene (reference sequence). This CDR3 contains 14 residues. Trimming removed 6 bases at V and 5 bases at J, with 19 bases between.

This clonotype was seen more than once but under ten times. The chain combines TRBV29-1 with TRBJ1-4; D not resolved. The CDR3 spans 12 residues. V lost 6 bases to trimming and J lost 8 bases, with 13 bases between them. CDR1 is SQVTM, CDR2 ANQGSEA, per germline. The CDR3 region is CSVQNQTEKLFF. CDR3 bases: TGCAGCGTACAGAACCAGACAGAAAAACTGTTTTTT.